This T cell receptor beta chain is from a study of shared clonotypes between healthy human individuals. Study at large: Three plates were used per donor for CD4 naive, three for CD4 memory, two for CD8 naive and one for CD8 memory.

At deep level, the assay was performed. The authors split each subset's genomic DNA evenly across several immunoSEQ plates. Libraries were prepared by immunoSEQ multiplex PCR; TCRdb keeps only in-frame clonotypes and omits some of them. The profile shows around 200,000 clones, 65% to 70% of them singletons. This CDR3 comprises 12 residues. The germline V and J ends were trimmed by 4 bases and 5 bases, with 8 bases remaining between them. Germline V lookup: CDR1 KGHSH, CDR2 LQKENI. The source of this sequence is a man in his thirties or forties in good health. Specimen: memory CD4+ T cells sorted from blood. Subset of the sample: CD45RA-negative fraction. The rearrangement uses TRBV18 and TRBJ2-5; D unresolved. The CDR3 nucleotides are TGTGCCAGCTCACACTCCCGGGAGACCCAGTACTTC. Its translation is CASSHSRETQYF.